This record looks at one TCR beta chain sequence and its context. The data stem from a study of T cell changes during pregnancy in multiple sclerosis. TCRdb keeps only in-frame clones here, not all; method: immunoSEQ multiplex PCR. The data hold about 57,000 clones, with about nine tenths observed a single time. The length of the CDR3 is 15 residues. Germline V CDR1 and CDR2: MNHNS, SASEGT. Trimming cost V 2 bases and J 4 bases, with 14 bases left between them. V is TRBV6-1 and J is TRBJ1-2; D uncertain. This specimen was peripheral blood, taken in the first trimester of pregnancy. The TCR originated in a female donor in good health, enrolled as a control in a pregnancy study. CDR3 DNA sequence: TGTGCCAGCAGTGAAAAGATGGGAGATTCCTATGGCTACACCTTC. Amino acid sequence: CASSEKMGDSYGYTF.